This T cell receptor beta chain originates from a study of shared clonotypes between healthy human individuals (dated by TCRdb to the early 2020s). A note on the overall study: The cohort comprised a couple of women and a few men aged 18 to 49 years. To estimate repertoire size and how much clonotype sharing occurs between individuals, the study deeply sequenced the blood TCR repertoires of five healthy adults. To increase sequencing depth and limit assay-specific biases, different laboratories used diverse techniques to prepare libraries and sequence TCR repertoires. Leukapheresis yielded between about 0.8 and 9.5 billion PBMCs per donor. Study-wide findings and limitations: Pairwise subsampling led to the expectation that sequencing depth would affect the degree of clonotype sharing among donors. Sampling was restricted to blood, and TCR repertoires in tissues likely differ from the TCR repertoires found in blood. The genetic and exposure-history diversity represented was limited by the small number of donors.

TCR CDR3 regions were amplified from genomic DNA by multiplex PCR using the deep immunoSEQ assay. Extracted genomic DNA from each cell subset was distributed evenly across all wells of several immunoSEQ 96-well plates, and each plate was treated as a replicate. For unsorted PBMC, roughly 300 ng of genomic DNA, equivalent to about 30,000 T cell genomes, went into each replicate PCR. Ten immunoSEQ deep assay plates were used to sequence the unsorted PBMC genomic DNA. Purified libraries were quantified with a Qubit 3.0 fluorometer, sized on a Bioanalyzer 2100, and re-quantified with the KAPA Library Quantification kit. Each immunoSEQ 96-well plate was sequenced on its own single-read 150-cycle Illumina NextSeq 550 flow cell. In the authors' own workflow: Because the immunoSEQ output included only junctional sequences and no quality scores, the filtering could not be the same as the filtering used for full-length reads. To assign V/J genes and CDR3, sequences were annotated using PyIR, a Python wrapper for IgBLAST v1.9, with IMGT germline references. Reads were filtered out if the reads had weak V/J assignments (E-value above 1e-6), no CDR3, stop codons, out-of-frame junctions, or ambiguous translated residues. V3J clonotypes were defined as sequences sharing the same inferred V gene, J gene, and CDR3 amino acid sequence. Percentage overlap between repertoires was computed as shared unique clonotypes divided by the size of the smaller repertoire. Richness of each repertoire was evaluated using RTK rarefaction, the Chao1 estimator, and Recon v2.1 estimates of unobserved clonotypes. What TCRdb holds here is the immuneACCESS table cut down to in-frame rearrangements. Part of the clones is not present; checked against another copy, under half of the missing clones reflect an unresolved V gene, and the others are unexplained. V and J calls and clone size follow that table, whereas D and trimming were derived from the DNA. Within this sample are around 500,000 clones, with around 79% of them counted one time only. The ten largest clones capture roughly an eighth of the sample.

The CDR3 runs 13 amino acids, cysteine and phenylalanine included. Kept here is only the CDR3 DNA, which spans 39 bases and is read in frame from base 1. The germline V gene sets CDR1 to MNHEY and CDR2 to SVGAGI. V lost 6 bases and J lost 9 bases, and the count of bases not matched to a germline gene is 7. The donors were healthy, HIV-negative adults with no recently reported acute infections or vaccinations. Every donor was a Caucasian adult living in Nashville, Tennessee, USA. In the unsorted samples, some 94 million PBMCs were counted, and genomic DNA was extracted using the QIAamp DNA Blood Mini kit. After blood collection by leukapheresis, PBMCs were isolated using Ficoll-Histopaque density gradient centrifugation and then cryopreserved in the vapor phase of liquid nitrogen. About this clone: Its antigen is still unknown. No clone much larger than this one lies a single base away; base qualities are absent.

The rearrangement joined TRBV6-5 to TRBJ2-1, with 8 central nucleotides matching TRBD2. The material sequenced was PBMCs. The receptor was derived from a woman aged 40 to 50 in good health. Some clones in this sample may be carry-over from other donors' samples. The bases are TGTGCCAGCAGACGGACTAGCCGGGGTGAGCAGTTCTTC. This translates into CASRRTSRGEQFF.